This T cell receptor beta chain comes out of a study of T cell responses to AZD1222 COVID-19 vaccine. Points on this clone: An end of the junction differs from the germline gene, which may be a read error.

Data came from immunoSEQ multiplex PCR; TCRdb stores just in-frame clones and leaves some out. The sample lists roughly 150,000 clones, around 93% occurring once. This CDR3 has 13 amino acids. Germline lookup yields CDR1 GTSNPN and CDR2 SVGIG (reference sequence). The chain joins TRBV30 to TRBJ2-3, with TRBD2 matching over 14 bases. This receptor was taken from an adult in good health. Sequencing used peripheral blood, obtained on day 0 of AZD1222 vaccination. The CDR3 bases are TGTGCCTGGAGGGGACTAGCGGGGGATAGGCAGTATTTT. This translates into CAWRGLAGDRQYF. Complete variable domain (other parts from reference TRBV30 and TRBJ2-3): SQTIHQWPATLVQPVGSPLSLECTVEGTSNPNLYWYRQAAGRGLQLLFYSVGIGQISSEVPQNLSASRPQDRQFILSSKKLLLSDSGFYLCAWRGLAGDRQYFGPGTRLTVL.